This record covers a single T cell receptor beta chain. Its antigen is as yet unknown. TCRdb processed the PCR reads anew with MiXCR; each CDR3 protein has one entry. Of about 640,000 distinct CDR3 sequences in the sample, about 20% were seen once. This entry is derived from a study of molecular identifiers for immune sequencing clone quantification. For the study at large: Five aliquots were made in replicates from the RNA of approximately 20,000 or 98,000 naive CD8 cells, and four were sequenced.

Findings and caveats of the study: Beyond 20 RNA copies, clones held over 99% of effector molecules, compared with under 1% in naive cells. Single-cell amounts of spiked Jurkat TCR RNA were reportedly detectable among over 900,000 naive cells. Sizes of highly expanded clones could be underestimated through identical TCRs sharing a barcode.

The source of this sequence is a human donor in good health. Some libraries in this study had Jurkat cell RNA spiked in. The sample was naive CD8+ T cells from blood, with Jurkat cell RNA spiked in. Regarding subset: FACS-sorted CD8+CD4-CCR7+CD45RA+ naive T cells.

This CDR3 reads CASSQDEGGTDTQYF. Written as DNA, the CDR3 is TGCGCCAGCAGCCAAGATGAAGGTGGGACAGATACGCAGTATTTT. The rearrangement uses TRBV4-3 and TRBJ2-3; D not resolved. Between the trimmed V and J ends, which lost 0 bases and 3 bases, there was a span of 10 bases. This CDR3 comprises 15 residues. Germline-derived CDR1 and CDR2 are LGHNA and YSLEER.